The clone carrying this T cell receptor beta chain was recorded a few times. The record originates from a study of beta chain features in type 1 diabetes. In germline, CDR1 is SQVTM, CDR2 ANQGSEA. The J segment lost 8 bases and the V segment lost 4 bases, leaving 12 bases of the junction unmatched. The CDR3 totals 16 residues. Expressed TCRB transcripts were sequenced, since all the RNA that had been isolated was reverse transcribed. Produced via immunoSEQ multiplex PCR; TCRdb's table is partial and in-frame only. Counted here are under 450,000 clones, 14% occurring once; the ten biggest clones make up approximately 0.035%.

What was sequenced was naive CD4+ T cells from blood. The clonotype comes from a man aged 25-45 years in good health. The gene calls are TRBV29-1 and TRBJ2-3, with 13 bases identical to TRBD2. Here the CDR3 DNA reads TGCAGCGTTGGAGGGGAACTAGCGGGAGGGCCGGGTACGCAGTATTTT. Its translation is CSVGGELAGGPGTQYF.